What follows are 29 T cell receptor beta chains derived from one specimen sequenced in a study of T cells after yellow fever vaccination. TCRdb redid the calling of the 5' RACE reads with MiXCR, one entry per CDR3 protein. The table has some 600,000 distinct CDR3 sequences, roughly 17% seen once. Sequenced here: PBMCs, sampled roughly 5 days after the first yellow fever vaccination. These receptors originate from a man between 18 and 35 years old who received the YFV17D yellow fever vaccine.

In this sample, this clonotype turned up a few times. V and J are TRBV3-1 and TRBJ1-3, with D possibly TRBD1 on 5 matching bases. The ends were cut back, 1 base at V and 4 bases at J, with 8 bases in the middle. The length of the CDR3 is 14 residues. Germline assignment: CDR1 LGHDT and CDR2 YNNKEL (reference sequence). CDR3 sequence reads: CASSQVDRGNTIYF. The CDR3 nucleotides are TGTGCCAGCAGCCAAGTCGACAGAGGAAACACCATATATTTT.

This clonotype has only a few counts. In nucleotides, the CDR3 is TGTGCCAGCAGTTCCAGGGCGCTGAGTGGAAACACCATATATTTT. This encodes CASSSRALSGNTIYF. The chain couples TRBV6-5 to TRBJ1-3; maybe TRBD1 (5 bases). CDR1 MNHEY and CDR2 SVGAGI come from the germline V gene. Between the trimmed V and J ends, which lost 4 bases and 3 bases, there was a span of 13 bases. The CDR3 runs 15 residues.

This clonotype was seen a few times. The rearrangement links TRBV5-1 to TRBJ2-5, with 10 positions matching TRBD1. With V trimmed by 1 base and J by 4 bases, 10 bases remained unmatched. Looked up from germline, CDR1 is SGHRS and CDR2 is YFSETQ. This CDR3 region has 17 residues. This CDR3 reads CASSLFPGQGYRETQYF. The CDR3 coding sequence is TGCGCCAGCAGCTTGTTTCCGGGACAGGGGTATCGAGAGACCCAGTACTTC.

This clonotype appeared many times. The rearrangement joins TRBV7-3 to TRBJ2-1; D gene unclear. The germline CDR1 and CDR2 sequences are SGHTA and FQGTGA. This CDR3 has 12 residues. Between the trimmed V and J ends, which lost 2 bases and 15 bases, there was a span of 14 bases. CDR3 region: CASSLEGSTTFF. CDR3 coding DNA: TGTGCCAGCAGCTTAGAAGGTAGCACTACGTTCTTC.

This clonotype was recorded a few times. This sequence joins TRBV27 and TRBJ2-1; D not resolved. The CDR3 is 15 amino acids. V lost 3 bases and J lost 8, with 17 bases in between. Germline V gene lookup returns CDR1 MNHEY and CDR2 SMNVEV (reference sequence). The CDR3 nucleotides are TGTGCCAGCAGTTTTTTCACCAGGAGCCGGGATGAGCAGTTCTTC. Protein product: CASSFFTRSRDEQFF.

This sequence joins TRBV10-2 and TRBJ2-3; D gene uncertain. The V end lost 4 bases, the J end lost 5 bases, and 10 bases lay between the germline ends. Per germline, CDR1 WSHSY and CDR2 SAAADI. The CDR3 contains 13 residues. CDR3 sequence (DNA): TGCGCCAGCAGTGTGACTTTCGGAGATACGCAGTATTTT. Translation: CASSVTFGDTQYF.

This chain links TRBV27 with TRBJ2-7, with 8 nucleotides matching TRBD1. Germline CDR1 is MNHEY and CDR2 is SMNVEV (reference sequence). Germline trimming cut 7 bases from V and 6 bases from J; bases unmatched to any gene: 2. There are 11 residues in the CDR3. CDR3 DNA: TGTGCCAGCACGACAGGGGCCGAGCAGTACTTC. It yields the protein CASTTGAEQYF.

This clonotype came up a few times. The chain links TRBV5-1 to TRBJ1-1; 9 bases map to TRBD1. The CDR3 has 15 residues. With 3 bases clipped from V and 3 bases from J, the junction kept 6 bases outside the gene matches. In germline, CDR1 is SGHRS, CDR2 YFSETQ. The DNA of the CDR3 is TGCGCCAGCAGCTGGAAACAGGGGGCGTACACTGAAGCTTTCTTT. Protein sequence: CASSWKQGAYTEAFF.

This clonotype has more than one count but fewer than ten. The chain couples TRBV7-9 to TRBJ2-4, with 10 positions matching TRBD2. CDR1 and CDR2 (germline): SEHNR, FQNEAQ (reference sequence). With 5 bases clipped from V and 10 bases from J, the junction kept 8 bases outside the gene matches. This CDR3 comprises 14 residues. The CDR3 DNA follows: TGTGCCAGCAGCCGTGGGCTAGCGGGGGAAATTCAGTACTTC. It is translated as CASSRGLAGEIQYF. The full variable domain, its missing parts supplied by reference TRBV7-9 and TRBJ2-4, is DTGVSQNPRHKITKRGQNVTFRCDPISEHNRLYWYRQTLGQGPEFLTYFQNEAQLEKSRLLSDRFSAERPKGSFSTLEIQRTEQGDSAMYLCASSRGLAGEIQYFGAGTRLSVL.

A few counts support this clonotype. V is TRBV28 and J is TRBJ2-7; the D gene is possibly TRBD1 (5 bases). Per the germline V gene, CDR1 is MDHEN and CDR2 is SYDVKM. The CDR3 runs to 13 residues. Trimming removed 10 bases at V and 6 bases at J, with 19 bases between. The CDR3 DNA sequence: TGTGCCACCTTCGGAAAGGCAGGGTCCGAGCAGTACGTC. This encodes CATFGKAGSEQYV.

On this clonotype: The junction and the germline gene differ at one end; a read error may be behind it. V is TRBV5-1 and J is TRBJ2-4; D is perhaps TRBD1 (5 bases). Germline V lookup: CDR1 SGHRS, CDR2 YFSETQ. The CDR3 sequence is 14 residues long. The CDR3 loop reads CASSLAGPNNIQYF. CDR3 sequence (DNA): TGCGCCAGCAGCTTGGCAGGGCCCAATAACATTCAGTACTTC.

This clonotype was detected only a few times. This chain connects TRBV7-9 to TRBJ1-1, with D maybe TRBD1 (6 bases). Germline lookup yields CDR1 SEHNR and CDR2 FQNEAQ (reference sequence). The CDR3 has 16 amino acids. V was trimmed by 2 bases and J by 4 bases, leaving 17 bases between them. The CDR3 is CASSLRPVLGGTEAFF. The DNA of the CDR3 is TGTGCCAGCAGCTTACGCCCAGTCCTAGGGGGCACTGAAGCTTTCTTT.

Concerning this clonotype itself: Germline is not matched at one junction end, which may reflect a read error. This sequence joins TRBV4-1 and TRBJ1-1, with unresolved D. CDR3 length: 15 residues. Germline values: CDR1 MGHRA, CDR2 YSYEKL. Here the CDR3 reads CASSQEGVVNTEAFF. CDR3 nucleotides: TGCGCCAGCAGTCAAGAGGGCGTGGTGAACACTGAAGCTTTCTTT.

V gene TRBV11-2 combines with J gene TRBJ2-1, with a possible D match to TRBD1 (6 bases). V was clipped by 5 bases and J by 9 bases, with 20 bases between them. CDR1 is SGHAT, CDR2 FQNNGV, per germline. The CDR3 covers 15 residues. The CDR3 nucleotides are TGTGCCAGCAGCCTAACAGGGCTTAACCCCATTGAGCAGTTCTTC. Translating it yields CASSLTGLNPIEQFF.

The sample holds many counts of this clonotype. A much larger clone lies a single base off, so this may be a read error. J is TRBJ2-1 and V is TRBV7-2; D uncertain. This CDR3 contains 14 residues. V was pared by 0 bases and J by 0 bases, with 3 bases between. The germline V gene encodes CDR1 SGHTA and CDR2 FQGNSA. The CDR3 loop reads CASSLAVSYNEQFF. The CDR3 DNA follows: TGTGCCAGCAGCTTAGCAGTCTCCTACAATGAGCAGTTCTTC.

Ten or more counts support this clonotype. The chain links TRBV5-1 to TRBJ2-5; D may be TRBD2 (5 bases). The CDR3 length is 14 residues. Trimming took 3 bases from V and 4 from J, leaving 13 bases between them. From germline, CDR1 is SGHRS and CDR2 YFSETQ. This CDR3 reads CASSYEPAGETQYF. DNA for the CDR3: TGCGCCAGCAGCTACGAACCGGCGGGAGAGACCCAGTACTTC.

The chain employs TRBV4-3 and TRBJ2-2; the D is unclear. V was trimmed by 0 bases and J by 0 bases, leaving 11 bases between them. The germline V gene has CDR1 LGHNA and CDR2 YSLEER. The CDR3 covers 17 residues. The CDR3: CASSQEYALSNTGELFF. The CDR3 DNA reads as TGCGCCAGCAGCCAAGAGTACGCTCTATCGAACACCGGGGAGCTGTTTTTT.

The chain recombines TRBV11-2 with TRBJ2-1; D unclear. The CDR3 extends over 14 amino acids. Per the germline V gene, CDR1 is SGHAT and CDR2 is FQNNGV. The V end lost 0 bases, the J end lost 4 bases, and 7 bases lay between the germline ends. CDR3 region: CASSLDLRYNEQFF. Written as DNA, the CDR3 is TGTGCCAGCAGCTTAGATCTGAGATACAATGAGCAGTTCTTC.

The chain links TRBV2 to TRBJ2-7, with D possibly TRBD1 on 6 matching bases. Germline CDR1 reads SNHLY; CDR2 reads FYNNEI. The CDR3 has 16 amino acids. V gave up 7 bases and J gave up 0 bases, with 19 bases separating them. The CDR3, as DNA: TGTGCCAGCACCCGACGGTGGTTGGACAGCTCCTACGAGCAGTACTTC. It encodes CASTRRWLDSSYEQYF.

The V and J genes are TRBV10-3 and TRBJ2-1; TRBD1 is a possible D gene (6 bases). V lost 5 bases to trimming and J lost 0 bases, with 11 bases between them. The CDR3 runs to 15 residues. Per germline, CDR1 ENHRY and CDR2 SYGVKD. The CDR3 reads CAISLRTDSYNEQFF. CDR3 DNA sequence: TGTGCCATCAGTCTTAGGACAGACTCCTACAATGAGCAGTTCTTC.

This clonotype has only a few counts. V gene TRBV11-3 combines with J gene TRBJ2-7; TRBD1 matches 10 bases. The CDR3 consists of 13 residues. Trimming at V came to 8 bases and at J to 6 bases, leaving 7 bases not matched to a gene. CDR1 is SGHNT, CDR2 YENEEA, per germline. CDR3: CASGGQGDAEQYF. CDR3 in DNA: TGTGCCAGCGGAGGACAGGGGGATGCCGAGCAGTACTTC.

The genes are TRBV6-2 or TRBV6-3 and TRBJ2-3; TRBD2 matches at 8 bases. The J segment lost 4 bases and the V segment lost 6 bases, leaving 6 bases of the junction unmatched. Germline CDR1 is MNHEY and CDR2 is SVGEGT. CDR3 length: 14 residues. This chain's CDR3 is CASSRAGEADTQYF. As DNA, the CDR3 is TGTGCCAGCAGCCGAGCGGGGGAGGCAGATACGCAGTATTTT.

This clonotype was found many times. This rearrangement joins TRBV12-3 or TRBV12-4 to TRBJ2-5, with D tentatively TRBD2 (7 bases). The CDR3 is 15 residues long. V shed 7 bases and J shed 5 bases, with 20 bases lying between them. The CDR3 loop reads CASTPPGGLFETQYF. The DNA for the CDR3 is TGTGCCAGCACTCCACCCGGGGGGCTCTTTGAGACCCAGTACTTC.

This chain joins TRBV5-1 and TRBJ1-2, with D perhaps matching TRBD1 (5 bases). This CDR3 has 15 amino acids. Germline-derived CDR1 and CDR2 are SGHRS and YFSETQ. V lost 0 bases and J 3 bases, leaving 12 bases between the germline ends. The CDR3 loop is CASSLDIGAYYGYTF. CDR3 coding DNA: TGCGCCAGCAGCTTGGATATAGGGGCCTACTATGGCTACACCTTC.

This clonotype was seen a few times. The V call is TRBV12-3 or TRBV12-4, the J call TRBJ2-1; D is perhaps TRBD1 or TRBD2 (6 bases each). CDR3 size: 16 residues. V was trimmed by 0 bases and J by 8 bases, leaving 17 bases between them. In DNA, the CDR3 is TGTGCCAGCAGTTTAGCGCAGGGGAGGCGGGTCGATGAGCAGTTCTTC. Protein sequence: CASSLAQGRRVDEQFF.

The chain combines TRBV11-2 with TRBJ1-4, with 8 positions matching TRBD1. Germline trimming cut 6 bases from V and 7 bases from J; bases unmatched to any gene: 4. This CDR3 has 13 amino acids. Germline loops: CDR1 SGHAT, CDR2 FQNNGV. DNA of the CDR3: TGTGCCAGCAGACGGGGACAGGCTGAAAAACTGTTTTTT. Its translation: CASRRGQAEKLFF.

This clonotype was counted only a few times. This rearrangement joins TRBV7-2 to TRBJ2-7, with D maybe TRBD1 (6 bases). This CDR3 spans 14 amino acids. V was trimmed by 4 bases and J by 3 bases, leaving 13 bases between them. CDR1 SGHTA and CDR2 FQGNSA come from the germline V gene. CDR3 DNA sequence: TGTGCCAGCAGCTCACTAGGGGGAGACTACGAGCAGTACGTC. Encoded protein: CASSSLGGDYEQYV.

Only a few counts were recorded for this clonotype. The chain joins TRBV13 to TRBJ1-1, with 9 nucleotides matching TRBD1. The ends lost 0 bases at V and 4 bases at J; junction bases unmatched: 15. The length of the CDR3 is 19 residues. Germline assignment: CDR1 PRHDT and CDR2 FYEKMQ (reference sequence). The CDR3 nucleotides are TGTGCCAGCAGCTTAGGCTTGAGGAAGGACAGGGGCTCAATCACTGAAGCTTTCTTT. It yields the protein CASSLGLRKDRGSITEAFF.

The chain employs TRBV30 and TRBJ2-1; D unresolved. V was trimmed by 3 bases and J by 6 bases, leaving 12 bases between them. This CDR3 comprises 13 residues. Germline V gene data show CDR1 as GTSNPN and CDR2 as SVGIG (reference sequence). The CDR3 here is CAWRRGFPNEQFF. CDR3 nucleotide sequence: TGTGCCTGGAGACGCGGTTTCCCCAATGAGCAGTTCTTC.